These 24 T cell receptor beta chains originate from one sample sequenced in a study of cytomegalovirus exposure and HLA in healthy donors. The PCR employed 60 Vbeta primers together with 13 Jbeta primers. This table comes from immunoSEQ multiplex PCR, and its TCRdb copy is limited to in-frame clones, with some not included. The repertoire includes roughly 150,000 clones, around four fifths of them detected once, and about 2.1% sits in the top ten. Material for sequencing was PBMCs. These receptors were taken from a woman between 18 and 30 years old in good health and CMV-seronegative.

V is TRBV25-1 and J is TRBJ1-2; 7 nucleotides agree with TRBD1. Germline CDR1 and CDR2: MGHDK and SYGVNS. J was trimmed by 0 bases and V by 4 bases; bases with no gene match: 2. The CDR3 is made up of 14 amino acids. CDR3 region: CASSGDSANYGYTF. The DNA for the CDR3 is TGTGCCAGCAGTGGGGACAGCGCTAACTATGGCTACACCTTC.

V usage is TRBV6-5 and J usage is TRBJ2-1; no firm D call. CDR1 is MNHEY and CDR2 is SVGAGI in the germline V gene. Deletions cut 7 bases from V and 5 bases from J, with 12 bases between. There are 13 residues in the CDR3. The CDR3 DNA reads TGTGCCAGCACTGATGACTTTAACAATGAGCAGTTCTTC. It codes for CASTDDFNNEQFF.

CDR3: CASRDRGNSETQYF. The CDR3 DNA sequence: TGTGCCAGCAGGGACAGGGGAAACTCGGAGACCCAGTACTTC. V usage is TRBV2 and J usage is TRBJ2-5; 9 positions match TRBD1. This CDR3 has 14 residues. The V segment lost 6 bases and the J segment 5 bases; nucleotides outside the gene matches: 7. CDR1 SNHLY and CDR2 FYNNEI come from the germline V gene.

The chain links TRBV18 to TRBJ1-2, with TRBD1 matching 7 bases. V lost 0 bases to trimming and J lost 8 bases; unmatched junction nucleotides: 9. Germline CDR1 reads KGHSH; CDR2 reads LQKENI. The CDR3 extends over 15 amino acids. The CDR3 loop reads CASSPPEGAQGGYTF. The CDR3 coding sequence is TGTGCCAGCTCACCACCCGAGGGGGCGCAGGGCGGCTACACCTTC.

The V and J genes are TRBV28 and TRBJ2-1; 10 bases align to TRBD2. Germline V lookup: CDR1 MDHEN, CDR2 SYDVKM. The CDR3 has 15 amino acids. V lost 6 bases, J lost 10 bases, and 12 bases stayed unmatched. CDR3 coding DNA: TGTGCCAGCAGCCCTAGCGGGAGCGAGTCGGAGGAGCAGTTCTTC. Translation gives CASSPSGSESEEQFF. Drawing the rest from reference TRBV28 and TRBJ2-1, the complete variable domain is DVKVTQSSRYLVKRTGEKVFLECVQDMDHENMFWYRQDPGLGLRLIYFSYDVKMKEKGDIPEGYSVSREKKERFSLILESASTNQTSMYLCASSPSGSESEEQFFGPGTRLTVL.

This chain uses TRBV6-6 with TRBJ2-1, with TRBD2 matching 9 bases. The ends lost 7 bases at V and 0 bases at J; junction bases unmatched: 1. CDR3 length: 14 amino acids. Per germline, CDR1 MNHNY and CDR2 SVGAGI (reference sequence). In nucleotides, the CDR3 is TGTGCCAGCAAAGCGGGGGGCTCCTACAATGAGCAGTTCTTC. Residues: CASKAGGSYNEQFF.

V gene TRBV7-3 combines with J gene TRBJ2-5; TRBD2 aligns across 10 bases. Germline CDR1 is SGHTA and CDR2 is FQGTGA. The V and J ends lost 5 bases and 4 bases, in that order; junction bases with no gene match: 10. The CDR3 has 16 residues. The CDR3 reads CASSVSGGAFAETQYF. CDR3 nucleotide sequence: TGTGCCAGCAGCGTAAGCGGGGGGGCATTTGCAGAGACCCAGTACTTC.

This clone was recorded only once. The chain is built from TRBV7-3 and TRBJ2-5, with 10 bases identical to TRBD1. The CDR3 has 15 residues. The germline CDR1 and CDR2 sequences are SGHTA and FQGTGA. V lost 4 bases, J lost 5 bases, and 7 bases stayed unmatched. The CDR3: CASSSSGTGAETQYF. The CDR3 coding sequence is TGTGCCAGCAGCTCCTCCGGGACAGGGGCGGAGACCCAGTACTTC.

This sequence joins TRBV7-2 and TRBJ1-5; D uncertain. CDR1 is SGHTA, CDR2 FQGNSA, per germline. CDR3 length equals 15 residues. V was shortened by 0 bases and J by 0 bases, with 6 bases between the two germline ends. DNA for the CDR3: TGTGCCAGCAGCTTAGCCCAGGTTAGCAATCAGCCCCAGCATTTT. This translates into CASSLAQVSNQPQHF. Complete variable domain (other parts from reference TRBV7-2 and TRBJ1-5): GAGVSQSPSNKVTEKGKDVELRCDPISGHTALYWYRQSLGQGLEFLIYFQGNSAPDKSGLPSDRFSAERTGGSVSTLTIQRTQQEDSAVYLCASSLAQVSNQPQHFGDGTRLSIL.

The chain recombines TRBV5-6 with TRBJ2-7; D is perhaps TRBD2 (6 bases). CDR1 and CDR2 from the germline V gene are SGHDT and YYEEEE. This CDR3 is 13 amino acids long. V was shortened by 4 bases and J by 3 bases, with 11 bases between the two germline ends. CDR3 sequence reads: CASSRGTGYEQYF. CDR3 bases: TGTGCCAGCAGCCGGGGGACGGGCTACGAGCAGTACTTC. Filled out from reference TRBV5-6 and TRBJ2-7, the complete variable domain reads DAGVTQSPTHLIKTRGQQVTLRCSPKSGHDTVSWYQQALGQGPQFIFQYYEEEERQRGNFPDRFSGHQFPNYSSELNVNALLLGDSALYLCASSRGTGYEQYFGPGTRLTVT.

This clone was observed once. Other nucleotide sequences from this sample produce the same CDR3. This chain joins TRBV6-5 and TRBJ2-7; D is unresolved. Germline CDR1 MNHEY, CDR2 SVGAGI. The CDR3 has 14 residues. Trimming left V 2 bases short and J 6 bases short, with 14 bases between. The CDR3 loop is CASSYSDGIPEQYF. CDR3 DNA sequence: TGTGCCAGCAGTTACAGCGACGGCATACCCGAGCAGTACTTC.

CDR3 nucleotide sequence: TGTGCCAGCAGTTCACGGGAGAGAACAGATACGCAGTATTTT. This gives the protein CASSSRERTDTQYF. The chain joins TRBV6-1 to TRBJ2-3; weak D call: TRBD2 (6 bases). The germline CDR1 and CDR2 sequences are MNHNS and SASEGT. V was shortened by 5 bases and J by 3 bases, with 12 bases between the two germline ends. This CDR3 spans 14 amino acids.

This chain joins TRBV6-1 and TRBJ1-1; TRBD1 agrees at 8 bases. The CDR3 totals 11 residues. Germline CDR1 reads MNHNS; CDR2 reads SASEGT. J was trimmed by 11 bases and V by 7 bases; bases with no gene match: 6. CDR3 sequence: CASTSTGAAFF. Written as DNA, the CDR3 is TGTGCCAGCACCTCGACAGGGGCCGCTTTCTTT.

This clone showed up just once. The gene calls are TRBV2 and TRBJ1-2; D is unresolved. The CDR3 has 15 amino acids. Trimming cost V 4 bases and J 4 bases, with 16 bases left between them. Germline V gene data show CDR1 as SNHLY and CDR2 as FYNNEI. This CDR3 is CASSVWAGSSYGYTF. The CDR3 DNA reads TGTGCCAGCAGTGTCTGGGCGGGGTCTAGCTATGGCTACACCTTC.

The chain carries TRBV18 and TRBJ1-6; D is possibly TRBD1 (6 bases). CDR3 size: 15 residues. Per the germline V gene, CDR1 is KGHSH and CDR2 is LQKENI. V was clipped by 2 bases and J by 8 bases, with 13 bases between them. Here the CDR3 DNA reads TGTGCCAGCTCACCAACAGGGTTGGGGGATTCACCCCTCCACTTT. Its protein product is CASSPTGLGDSPLHF. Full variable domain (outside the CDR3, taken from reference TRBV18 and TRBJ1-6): NAGVMQNPRHLVRRRGQEARLRCSPMKGHSHVYWYRQLPEEGLKFMVYLQKENIIDESGMPKERFSAEFPKEGPSILRIQQVVRGDSAAYFCASSPTGLGDSPLHFGNGTRLTVT.

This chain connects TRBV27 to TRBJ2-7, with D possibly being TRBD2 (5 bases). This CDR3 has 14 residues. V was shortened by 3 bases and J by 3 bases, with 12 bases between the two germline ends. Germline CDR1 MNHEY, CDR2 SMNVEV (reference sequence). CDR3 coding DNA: TGTGCCAGCAGTTTTGCCGGGAACTACTACGAGCAGTACTTC. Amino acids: CASSFAGNYYEQYF.

CDR3 coding DNA: TGTGCCAGCAGTTTTCGGGACAGGGGAGTCACTAATGAAAAACTGTTTTTT. It is translated as CASSFRDRGVTNEKLFF. The rearrangement links TRBV28 to TRBJ1-4; 10 bases align to TRBD1. This CDR3 spans 17 amino acids. The ends lost 3 bases at V and 2 bases at J; junction bases unmatched: 6. Per germline, CDR1 MDHEN and CDR2 SYDVKM.

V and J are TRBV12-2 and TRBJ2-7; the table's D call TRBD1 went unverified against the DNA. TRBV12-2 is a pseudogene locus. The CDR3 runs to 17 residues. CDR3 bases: TGTGCAAGTCGCCCAGGGTTCGAAACGACGGACGACTACGAGCAGTACTTC. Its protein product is CASRPGFETTDDYEQYF.

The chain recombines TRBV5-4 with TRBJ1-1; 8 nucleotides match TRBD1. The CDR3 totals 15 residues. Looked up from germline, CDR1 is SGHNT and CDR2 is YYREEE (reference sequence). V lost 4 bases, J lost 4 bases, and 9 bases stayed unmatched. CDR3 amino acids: CASSPQGAGSTEAFF. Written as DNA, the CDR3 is TGTGCCAGCAGCCCCCAGGGGGCGGGATCCACTGAAGCTTTCTTT.

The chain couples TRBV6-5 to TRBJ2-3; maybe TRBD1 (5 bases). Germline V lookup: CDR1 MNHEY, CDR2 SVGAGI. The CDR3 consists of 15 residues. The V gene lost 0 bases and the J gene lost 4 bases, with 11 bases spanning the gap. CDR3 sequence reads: CASSYSVGRADTQYF. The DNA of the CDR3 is TGTGCCAGCAGTTACTCTGTGGGGCGCGCAGATACGCAGTATTTT.

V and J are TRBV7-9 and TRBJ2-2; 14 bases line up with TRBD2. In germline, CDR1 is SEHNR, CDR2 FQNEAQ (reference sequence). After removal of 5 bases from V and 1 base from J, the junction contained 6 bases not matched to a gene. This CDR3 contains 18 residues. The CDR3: CASSPGTSGRMNTGELFF. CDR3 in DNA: TGTGCCAGCAGCCCGGGGACTAGCGGGAGAATGAACACCGGGGAGCTGTTTTTT.

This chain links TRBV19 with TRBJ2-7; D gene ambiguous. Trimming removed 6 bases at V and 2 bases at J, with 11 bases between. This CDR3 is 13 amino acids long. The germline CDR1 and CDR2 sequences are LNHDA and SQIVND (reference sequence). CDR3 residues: CASSFAPTYEQYF. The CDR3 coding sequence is TGTGCCAGTAGCTTCGCCCCTACCTACGAGCAGTACTTC.

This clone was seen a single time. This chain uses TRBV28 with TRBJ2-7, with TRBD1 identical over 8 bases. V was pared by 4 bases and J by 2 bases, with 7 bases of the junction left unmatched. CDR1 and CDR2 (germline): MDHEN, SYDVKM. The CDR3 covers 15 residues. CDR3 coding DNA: TGTGCCAGCAGTTCCGGGACAGGCAATCCCTACGAGCAGTACTTC. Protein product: CASSSGTGNPYEQYF.

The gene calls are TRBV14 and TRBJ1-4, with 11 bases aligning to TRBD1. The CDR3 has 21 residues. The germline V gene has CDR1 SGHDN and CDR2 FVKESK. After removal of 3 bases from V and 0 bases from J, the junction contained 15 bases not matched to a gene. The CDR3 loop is CASSHTTFRTGGAATNEKLFF. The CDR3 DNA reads TGTGCCAGCAGCCACACCACATTCCGGACAGGGGGCGCAGCAACTAATGAAAAACTGTTTTTT.